Listed here are 24 T cell receptor beta chains from one sample, sequenced in a study of early T cells in non-severe SARS-CoV-2 infection. TCRdb recomputed calls from the 5' RACE reads with MiXCR, one row per CDR3 protein. The sample shows roughly 41,000 distinct CDR3 sequences, roughly 5% of them seen only once. This sample comprised whole blood, obtained at baseline. The receptors stem from an adult who was a healthcare worker with PCR-confirmed SARS-CoV-2 infection or an uninfected control (not recorded which).

This clonotype was found a few times. This chain uses TRBV6-5 with TRBJ2-1, with no clear D. In germline, CDR1 is MNHEY, CDR2 SVGAGI. V was pared by 8 bases and J by 0 bases, with 11 bases between. The CDR3 runs 14 residues. The CDR3 is CASQTSSSYNEQFF. The CDR3 DNA reads TGTGCCAGCCAGACCTCGAGCTCCTACAATGAGCAGTTCTTC.

The V and J genes are TRBV7-2 and TRBJ1-2; 10 positions agree with TRBD1. V trimming: 5 bases; J trimming: 4 bases; junction bases outside the gene matches: 4. Germline CDR1 SGHTA, CDR2 FQGNSA. The CDR3 totals 14 residues. The CDR3 sequence is CASSLWDRGYGYTF. The CDR3, as DNA: TGTGCCAGCAGCCTATGGGACAGGGGCTATGGCTACACCTTC.

About this clonotype: This may come from a read error, since a much larger clone is one base off. The rearrangement links TRBV29-1 to TRBJ2-7, with D tentatively TRBD2 (5 bases). The CDR3 is 15 residues long. Trimming took off 3 bases at V and 5 bases at J, with 20 bases between the two ends. Per germline, CDR1 SQVTM and CDR2 ANQGSEA. CDR3 sequence reads: CSVDRPGNSRHEQYF. DNA of the CDR3: TGCAGCGTTGATCGCCCCGGGAATAGCCGGCACGAGCAGTACTTC.

The chain joins TRBV18 to TRBJ2-7; 11 nucleotides agree with TRBD1. J gave up 3 bases and V 0 bases, and 1 base lay outside the gene matches. CDR1 is KGHSH, CDR2 LQKENI, per germline. The CDR3 is made up of 15 amino acids. CDR3 sequence (DNA): TGTGCCAGCTCACCACCGGGACAGGGGGTCTACGAGCAGTACTTC. It translates to CASSPPGQGVYEQYF.

This clonotype was seen ten or more times. This sequence joins TRBV20-1 and TRBJ2-1; 9 bases are a match to TRBD2. Per germline, CDR1 DFQATT and CDR2 SNEGSKA (reference sequence). Trimming took 6 bases from V and 9 from J; bases not matched to a gene: 6. This CDR3 spans 12 amino acids. The CDR3 loop is CSAVSGSSEQFF. DNA of the CDR3: TGCAGTGCCGTTAGCGGGAGCAGTGAGCAGTTCTTC.

There are many counts of this clonotype. Here the CDR3 reads CSVLGGLGLYEQYF. CDR3 coding DNA: TGCAGCGTTTTGGGGGGACTGGGGCTCTACGAGCAGTACTTC. The genes are TRBV29-1 and TRBJ2-7, with D perhaps TRBD2 (6 bases). V was shortened by 5 bases and J by 3 bases, with 17 bases between the two germline ends. Germline-derived CDR1 and CDR2 are SQVTM and ANQGSEA. The CDR3 is 14 residues long.

This clonotype was detected ten times or more. The rearrangement links TRBV7-8 to TRBJ2-6; tentatively, D is TRBD1 or TRBD2 (6 bases each). V shed 1 base and J shed 1 base, with 14 bases lying between them. This CDR3 contains 18 residues. Germline CDR1 reads SGHVS; CDR2 reads FQNEAQ. CDR3 region: CASSLVGQGRSGANVLTF. CDR3 nucleotides: TGTGCCAGCAGCTTAGTTGGCCAGGGGAGGTCTGGGGCCAACGTCCTGACTTTC.

This clonotype was observed a handful of times. The chain carries TRBV12-3 or TRBV12-4 and TRBJ1-1, with D possibly matching TRBD1 (5 bases). The CDR3 runs to 15 residues. Trimming removed 5 bases from V and 4 bases from J, with 17 bases in between. The CDR3 bases are TGTGCCAGCAGTCCTTCCACGGGGACGGTCACTGAAGCTTTCTTT. This gives the protein CASSPSTGTVTEAFF.

V is TRBV20-1 and J is TRBJ2-3; D is unresolved. The CDR3 has 13 residues. The V end lost 1 base, the J end lost 0 bases, and 5 bases lay between the germline ends. The germline gives CDR1 DFQATT, CDR2 SNEGSKA (reference sequence). As DNA, the CDR3 is TGCAGTGCTAGAGGTTCTAGCACAGATACGCAGTATTTT. Protein: CSARGSSTDTQYF.

This clonotype was recorded at least ten times. The chain links TRBV5-1 to TRBJ2-1; no clear D gene. Trimming cost V 0 bases and J 1 base, with 8 bases left between them. The CDR3 contains 15 residues. Germline V CDR1 and CDR2: SGHRS, YFSETQ. Written as DNA, the CDR3 is TGCGCCAGCAGCTTGGAAGGTCATTCCTACAATGAGCAGTTCTTC. Encoded protein: CASSLEGHSYNEQFF.

Only a few counts were recorded for this clonotype. This sequence joins TRBV24-1 and TRBJ2-7; 7 bases line up with TRBD1. V gave up 0 bases and J gave up 0 bases; unmatched junction bases: 13. CDR1 KGHDR and CDR2 SFDVKD come from the germline V gene. CDR3 length: 19 residues. The CDR3 DNA is TGTGCCACCAGTGATTTGGGGGACAGCCGGGACGCACGCTCCTACGAGCAGTACTTC. It yields the protein CATSDLGDSRDARSYEQYF.

The chain joins TRBV27 to TRBJ2-7; 16 bases line up with TRBD2. CDR1 MNHEY and CDR2 SMNVEV come from the germline V gene (reference sequence). V shed 8 bases and J 4 bases; nucleotides not matched to a gene: 5. This CDR3 is built from 15 residues. The CDR3 loop reads CASGTSGRAGYEQYF. The CDR3 nucleotides are TGTGCCAGCGGGACTAGCGGGAGGGCCGGTTACGAGCAGTACTTC.

There are many counts of this clonotype. J is TRBJ1-4 and V is TRBV6-1; 10 bases are shared with TRBD1. Germline values: CDR1 MNHNS, CDR2 SASEGT. Trimming took 6 bases from V and 6 from J; bases not matched to a gene: 4. CDR3 length: 14 residues. The CDR3: CASSLGTGDEKLFF. CDR3 in DNA: TGTGCCAGCAGCCTAGGGACAGGGGATGAAAAACTGTTTTTT.

The DNA for the CDR3 is TGTGCCAGCAGCCCGACGACAGGGATTCATCAGCCCCAGCATTTT. This encodes CASSPTTGIHQPQHF. V and J are TRBV3-1 and TRBJ1-5, with 7 bases matching TRBD1. CDR1 is LGHDT, CDR2 YNNKEL, per germline (reference sequence). Germline trimming cut 4 bases from V and 5 bases from J; bases unmatched to any gene: 8. The CDR3 contains 15 residues.

This clonotype was counted at least ten times. The V call is TRBV7-9, the J call TRBJ2-3; D is possibly TRBD1 or TRBD2 (5 bases each). The CDR3 covers 15 residues. In germline, CDR1 is SEHNR, CDR2 FQNEAQ (reference sequence). Trimming pared 8 bases from V and 2 bases from J, leaving 17 bases between. CDR3 DNA: TGTGCCAGCCGCCCCACCGGGACCCACACAGATACGCAGTATTTT. Its protein is CASRPTGTHTDTQYF.

This clonotype was detected ten times or more. CDR3 in amino acids: CASLGVPGAFF. The CDR3 DNA reads TGTGCCTCTCTCGGAGTGCCAGGGGCTTTCTTT. The V gene is TRBV28, the J gene TRBJ1-1; perhaps TRBD1 as D (5 bases). The CDR3 is 11 residues long. V was clipped by 11 bases and J by 11 bases, with 18 bases between them. CDR1 and CDR2 (germline): MDHEN, SYDVKM.

In this sample, this clonotype turned up many times. This rearrangement joins TRBV25-1 to TRBJ1-4; D is unresolved. The germline V and J ends were trimmed by 6 bases and 6 bases, with 17 bases remaining between them. CDR3 length: 15 residues. Germline V gene lookup returns CDR1 MGHDK and CDR2 SYGVNS. The CDR3 spells CASSNPGRVDEKLFF. The CDR3 nucleotides are TGTGCCAGCAGCAATCCTGGCAGAGTCGATGAAAAACTGTTTTTT.

This clonotype was seen a few times. V is TRBV29-1 and J is TRBJ2-2, with TRBD1 identical over 7 bases. The CDR3 is 13 amino acids. V dropped 6 bases and J dropped 1; count of bases not matched to a gene: 2. Germline V CDR1 and CDR2: SQVTM, ANQGSEA. The CDR3 nucleotides are TGCAGCGTGCGACAGGGGAACACCGGGGAGCTGTTTTTT. Its protein product is CSVRQGNTGELFF.

J is TRBJ1-1 and V is TRBV24-1; no clear D. The CDR3 is made up of 12 amino acids. The V gene's germline CDR1 is KGHDR and CDR2 SFDVKD. Deletions cut 5 bases from V and 10 bases from J, with 13 bases between. The CDR3 reads CATSADGRRAFF. CDR3 bases: TGTGCCACCAGTGCCGACGGTCGGCGAGCTTTCTTT.

This clonotype occurred many times. The chain employs TRBV20-1 and TRBJ2-7; no clear D gene. From germline, CDR1 is DFQATT and CDR2 SNEGSKA (reference sequence). Trimming removed 3 bases from V and 6 bases from J, with 6 bases in between. CDR3 length equals 10 residues. The CDR3 DNA reads as TGCAGTGCTAGTTGGCCCGAGCAGTACTTC. Translated: CSASWPEQYF.

This clonotype was recorded a few times. V and J are TRBV12-3 or TRBV12-4 and TRBJ1-4; D possibly corresponds to TRBD1 (5 bases). The CDR3 is 13 amino acids. The V end was cut by 5 bases, the J end by 4 bases, with 8 bases between. In nucleotides, the CDR3 is TGTGCCAGCAGTGACAGTAATAATGAAAAACTGTTTTTT. It is translated as CASSDSNNEKLFF.

Only a few counts were recorded for this clonotype. The rearrangement joins TRBV7-3 to TRBJ2-3; D possibly uses TRBD1 or TRBD2 (5 bases each). The CDR3 length is 12 residues. Per the germline V gene, CDR1 is SGHTA and CDR2 is FQGTGA. V was shortened by 9 bases and J by 4 bases, with 11 bases between the two germline ends. The CDR3 nucleotides read TGTGCCAGTGGTAAGGGACCAGATACGCAGTATTTT. This encodes CASGKGPDTQYF.

This clonotype appeared many times. V is TRBV16 and J is TRBJ1-5; perhaps TRBD1 as D (6 bases). The length of the CDR3 is 16 residues. V was clipped by 0 bases and J by 4 bases, with 13 bases between them. From germline, CDR1 is KGHSY and CDR2 FQNENV. The DNA of the CDR3 is TGTGCCAGCAGCCAATCTTTTGGGGGGCCTAATCAGCCCCAGCATTTT. Residues: CASSQSFGGPNQPQHF.

This clonotype was recorded many times. The chain is built from TRBV24-1 and TRBJ1-2; D is possibly TRBD1 (6 bases). This CDR3 comprises 12 residues. Germline-derived CDR1 and CDR2 are KGHDR and SFDVKD. V lost 3 bases and J 8 bases, leaving 9 bases between the germline ends. CDR3 bases: TGTGCCACCAGTGATGCGACAGGCGGCTACACCTTC. It yields the protein CATSDATGGYTF.